This T cell receptor beta chain appears in the sequencing data of a study of blood T cell repertoires in COVID-19. Turning to the study itself: Acute and convalescent COVID-19 specimens originated in the United States, Italy and Spain.

The repertoire was sequenced with immunoSEQ multiplex PCR; TCRdb's copy has only in-frame clones and lacks some. The sample consists of more than 110,000 clones, 70% to 80% of them appearing once. J was trimmed by 5 bases and V by 1 base; bases with no gene match: 5. Germline loops: CDR1 LNHDA, CDR2 SQIVND (reference sequence). The CDR3 extends over 14 amino acids. This clone was observed once. The chain has TRBV19 and TRBJ2-7; 7 positions agree with TRBD1. The source is a woman in her fifties or sixties with active or convalescent COVID-19. The source material was peripheral blood. CDR3 coding DNA: TGTGCCAGTAGTATAGGAGCGACAGGGAACGAGCAGTACTTC. Residues: CASSIGATGNEQYF.